Following are 4 T cell receptor beta chains from one sample sequenced in a study of post-analysis software for immune sequencing data. Antigens of these TCRs are unknown. cDNA libraries for TCR beta contained unique molecular identifiers. Each CDR3 protein gets one entry after TCRdb re-called the PCR reads with MiXCR. The sample carries around 200,000 distinct CDR3 sequences, 29% recorded once. Study-wide results and limits: Patients showed TRBV5-6, TRBV5-1 and TRBV20-1 among a handful of TRBV segments more frequent than in controls.

Material for sequencing was blood. The source is a girl aged 2-17 years with multiple sclerosis.

To note about this clonotype: A much larger clone differs from this one at a single base, so this may be a read error. This sequence joins TRBV6-5 and TRBJ2-1; TRBD1 or TRBD2 may be the D gene (6 bases each). V was trimmed by 6 bases and J by 10 bases, leaving 22 bases between them. The CDR3 is made up of 15 amino acids. CDR1 is MNHEY, CDR2 SVGAGI, per germline. Here the CDR3 reads CASRGGRQSSYEQFF. The CDR3 DNA reads TGTGCCAGCAGGGGGGGCCGACAGAGCTCCTACGAGCAGTTCTTC.

In regard to this clonotype: The germline gene is not matched at one end of the junction; a read error may be the cause. The chain employs TRBV11-2 and TRBJ1-2; the D is unclear. CDR1 is SGHAT and CDR2 is FQNNGV in the germline V gene. This CDR3 comprises 14 residues. The chain's CDR3 is CASSGRAGNYRYTF. The CDR3 DNA sequence: TGTGCCAGCAGCGGGCGGGCCGGGAACTATCGCTACACCTTC.

The chain carries TRBV18 and TRBJ1-4; no reliable D call. With 1 base removed from V and 3 bases from J, the gap between germline ends came to 3 bases. In germline, CDR1 is KGHSH, CDR2 LQKENI. This CDR3 contains 13 residues. The DNA for the CDR3 is TGTGCCAGCTCACCACAGTCTAATGAAAAACTGTTTTTT. This translates into CASSPQSNEKLFF. Filled out from reference TRBV18 and TRBJ1-4, the complete variable domain reads NAGVMQNPRHLVRRRGQEARLRCSPMKGHSHVYWYRQLPEEGLKFMVYLQKENIIDESGMPKERFSAEFPKEGPSILRIQQVVRGDSAAYFCASSPQSNEKLFFGSGTQLSVL.

This clonotype showed up just a few times. This sequence may be a read error, since a much larger clone differs from it by one base. This chain links TRBV29-1 with TRBJ2-1; no clear D gene. In germline, CDR1 is SQVTM, CDR2 ANQGSEA. The CDR3 covers 8 residues. The ends were cut back, 1 base at V and 15 bases at J, with 4 bases in the middle. The CDR3 nucleotides read TGCAGCGTTGAAGGGGCGTTCTTC. Protein: CSVEGAFF.